The rows below give T cell receptor beta chains drawn from one sample of a study of blood T cell repertoires in COVID-19. Sequencing was performed with immunoSEQ multiplex PCR; in TCRdb, only in-frame clones are kept and a portion is missing. The profile shows more than 110,000 clones, about 80% of them singletons. Specimen: peripheral blood. The receptors shown here come from a woman between 55 and 75 years old with acute or convalescent COVID-19. CDR3s include the opening cysteine and the closing phenylalanine or tryptophan.

J gene: TRBJ1-2
V gene: TRBV5-1
CDR3 protein: CASTGTLSYGYTF

J gene: TRBJ2-7
V gene: TRBV27
CDR3 protein: CASSLRPGRDTYEQYF

J gene: TRBJ2-3
V gene: TRBV28
CDR3 protein: CASGKYGQGVGTDTQYF

J gene: TRBJ2-7
V gene: TRBV5-1
CDR3 protein: CASSLAPGTVASYEQYF

J gene: TRBJ2-3
V gene: TRBV10-3
CDR3 protein: CAISESQGSDTQYF

J gene: TRBJ2-1
V gene: TRBV4-3
CDR3 protein: CASSQRTGTSDKQFF

J gene: TRBJ1-2
V gene: TRBV19
CDR3 protein: CASQGDRTGDYGYTF

J gene: TRBJ2-1
V gene: TRBV10-2
CDR3 protein: CASQQGGNEQFF

J gene: TRBJ1-4
V gene: TRBV3-1/TRBV3-2
CDR3 protein: CASQKNRGAGEKLFF

J gene: TRBJ1-6
V gene: TRBV7-3
CDR3 protein: CASSTRQGGNSPLHF

J gene: TRBJ1-2
V gene: TRBV29-1
CDR3 protein: CSAYRGKGYGYTF

J gene: TRBJ1-5
V gene: TRBV5-6
CDR3 protein: CASSRTGFNQPQHF

J gene: TRBJ2-2
V gene: TRBV28
CDR3 protein: CASGPLWTGELFF

J gene: TRBJ2-7
V gene: TRBV5-1
CDR3 protein: CASSLWTGSDEQYF

J gene: TRBJ1-1
V gene: TRBV4-2
CDR3 protein: CASTRRGADTEAFF

J gene: TRBJ1-1
V gene: TRBV13
CDR3 protein: CASSRADSRDGTFF

J gene: TRBJ2-3
V gene: TRBV4-3
CDR3 protein: CASSQELGARTDTQYF

J gene: TRBJ2-1
V gene: TRBV6-6
CDR3 protein: CASTAAGNEQFF

J gene: TRBJ2-3
V gene: TRBV27
CDR3 protein: CASNTEDSFTDTQYF

J gene: TRBJ1-2
V gene: TRBV7-3
CDR3 protein: CASSLGSSGGYTF

J gene: TRBJ2-1
V gene: TRBV15
CDR3 protein: CATSRVAGGDNEQFF

J gene: TRBJ1-2
V gene: TRBV6-5
CDR3 protein: CASSRTYGYTF

J gene: TRBJ2-3
V gene: TRBV19
CDR3 protein: CASSWRSPVGTQYF

J gene: TRBJ2-2
V gene: TRBV20-1
CDR3 protein: CSASSGAAGELFF

J gene: TRBJ1-5
V gene: TRBV5-4
CDR3 protein: CASSLDLRGSNQPQHF

J gene: TRBJ2-1
V gene: TRBV5-1
CDR3 protein: CASSENWSTDNEQFF

J gene: TRBJ2-2
V gene: TRBV2
CDR3 protein: CASSEREYTGELFF

J gene: TRBJ2-1
V gene: TRBV13
CDR3 protein: CASSWARTNEQFF